The 18 T cell receptor beta chains in this list originate from one sample, sequenced in a study of CD8 T cells in Susac syndrome. Random-hexamer reverse transcription was applied to roughly 0.5 to 1 ug RNA. A single record per CDR3 protein comes from TCRdb applying MiXCR to the immunoSEQ multiplex PCR reads. The repertoire has 250,000 to 300,000 distinct CDR3 sequences, 85% of them found once; the top ten carry about 0.11%. The specimen sequenced was CD8+ T cells from PBMCs. All receptors derive from a human donor with multiple sclerosis.

The J gene is TRBJ2-2, the V gene TRBV9; D uncertain. This CDR3 has 15 amino acids. V lost 4 bases and J 1 base, leaving 11 bases between the germline ends. Looked up from germline, CDR1 is SGDLS and CDR2 is YYNGEE. CDR3 amino acids: CASSSRVLNTGELFF. The CDR3 nucleotides are TGTGCCAGCAGCTCCCGGGTACTGAACACCGGGGAGCTGTTTTTT.

CDR3 sequence reads: CASRGWTGRGETQYF. In DNA form, the CDR3 reads TGTGCCAGCAGGGGATGGACAGGGCGGGGAGAGACCCAGTACTTC. The V gene is TRBV6-1, the J gene TRBJ2-5, with 8 bases lining up with TRBD1. Per germline, CDR1 MNHNS and CDR2 SASEGT. With 6 bases clipped from V and 4 bases from J, the junction kept 10 bases outside the gene matches. The CDR3 has 15 amino acids.

V is TRBV10-3 and J is TRBJ2-1, with D unclear. The CDR3 consists of 13 residues. Germline V gene data show CDR1 as ENHRY and CDR2 as SYGVKD. Trimming took 8 bases from V and 4 from J, leaving 12 bases between them. DNA of the CDR3: TGTGCCATCCACCGAGCCCGATACAATGAGCAGTTCTTC. It specifies CAIHRARYNEQFF.

The V gene is TRBV5-4, the J gene TRBJ1-1; D remains unclear. Germline-derived CDR1 and CDR2 are SGHNT and YYREEE (reference sequence). The CDR3 runs 12 residues. The ends were cut back, 5 bases at V and 0 bases at J, with 5 bases in the middle. CDR3 sequence: CASRDVNTEAFF. The CDR3 bases are TGTGCCAGCAGGGACGTGAACACTGAAGCTTTCTTT.

The rearrangement links TRBV20-1 to TRBJ1-5; the D gene is possibly TRBD1 (5 bases). The V end was cut by 6 bases, the J end by 4 bases, with 19 bases between. The germline CDR1 and CDR2 sequences are DFQATT and SNEGSKA (reference sequence). The CDR3 consists of 15 residues. The CDR3 DNA sequence: TGCAGTGCCCTCCGGTCCTGGGGGGGGAATCAGCCCCAGCATTTT. Translation gives CSALRSWGGNQPQHF.

The chain uses TRBV28 and TRBJ1-2; no definite D call. CDR1 and CDR2 from the germline V gene are MDHEN and SYDVKM. With 5 bases removed from V and 4 bases from J, the gap between germline ends came to 17 bases. This CDR3 comprises 15 residues. CDR3 nucleotide sequence: TGTGCCAGCAGTCCGACTACATGGGAGCCCTATGGCTACACCTTC. Its translation: CASSPTTWEPYGYTF.

This clonotype has a single count. The V call is TRBV28, the J call TRBJ2-3; 8 nucleotides align to TRBD1. The CDR3 totals 13 residues. The germline gives CDR1 MDHEN, CDR2 SYDVKM. With 6 bases clipped from V and 4 bases from J, the junction kept 3 bases outside the gene matches. The CDR3 bases are TGTGCCAGCAGGGAGACAGGGGCAGATACGCAGTATTTT. Its protein product is CASRETGADTQYF. The full variable domain, in which reference TRBV28 and TRBJ2-3 provide the parts outside the CDR3, is DVKVTQSSRYLVKRTGEKVFLECVQDMDHENMFWYRQDPGLGLRLIYFSYDVKMKEKGDIPEGYSVSREKKERFSLILESASTNQTSMYLCASRETGADTQYFGPGTRLTVL.

This chain links TRBV14 with TRBJ2-1, with TRBD2 as a possible D gene (6 bases). CDR3 size: 19 residues. Trimming removed 2 bases from V and 0 bases from J, with 20 bases in between. The germline CDR1 and CDR2 sequences are SGHDN and FVKESK. CDR3 protein: CASSQPAGFLADSYNEQFF. The CDR3 nucleotides are TGTGCCAGCAGCCAACCCGCGGGATTTTTAGCGGACTCCTACAATGAGCAGTTCTTC.

The chain couples TRBV7-3 to TRBJ2-7, with 7 bases matching TRBD2. The V segment lost 5 bases and the J segment 3 bases; nucleotides outside the gene matches: 10. The CDR3 consists of 15 residues. CDR1 is SGHTA and CDR2 is FQGTGA in the germline V gene. CDR3 nucleotides: TGTGCCAGCAGCCCCCCGGGACTACATTTCTACGAGCAGTACTTC. It translates to CASSPPGLHFYEQYF.

V and J are TRBV7-9 and TRBJ1-1; weak D call: TRBD1 (5 bases). CDR1 SEHNR and CDR2 FQNEAQ come from the germline V gene (reference sequence). This CDR3 region has 15 residues. The V and J ends lost 2 bases and 5 bases respectively, with 15 bases between them. This CDR3 reads CASSLSEGRPTEAFF. CDR3 DNA sequence: TGTGCCAGCAGCTTATCAGAGGGACGACCGACTGAAGCTTTCTTT.

The chain carries TRBV7-9 and TRBJ2-1, with D maybe TRBD2 (5 bases). The CDR3 consists of 16 residues. Germline V gives CDR1 SEHNR, CDR2 FQNEAQ (reference sequence). Trimming shortened V by 4 bases and J by 0 bases, and 13 bases separated the two germline ends. CDR3 sequence reads: CASSYLAGSSYNEQFF. The CDR3 DNA reads as TGTGCCAGCAGCTACCTTGCGGGTAGCTCCTACAATGAGCAGTTCTTC. Complete variable domain (other parts from reference TRBV7-9 and TRBJ2-1): DTGVSQNPRHKITKRGQNVTFRCDPISEHNRLYWYRQTLGQGPEFLTYFQNEAQLEKSRLLSDRFSAERPKGSFSTLEIQRTEQGDSAMYLCASSYLAGSSYNEQFFGPGTRLTVL.

The gene calls are TRBV5-6 and TRBJ2-7, with TRBD2 as a possible D gene (5 bases). V was shortened by 4 bases and J by 3 bases, with 14 bases between the two germline ends. Germline V CDR1 and CDR2: SGHDT, YYEEEE. The CDR3 runs to 14 residues. The CDR3 bases are TGTGCCAGCAGCGGAGGCCAGGACGGCTACGAGCAGTACTTC. Translating gives CASSGGQDGYEQYF.

With regard to this clonotype: At one end the junction does not follow the germline gene, possibly because of a read error. The gene calls are TRBV27 and TRBJ2-3, with 11 bases matching TRBD2. There are 15 residues in the CDR3. CDR1 MNHEY and CDR2 SMNVEV come from the germline V gene (reference sequence). The CDR3 region has the DNA TGTGCCAGCAGACGACTAGCGGGACTCACAGATGCGCAGTATTTT. It codes for CASRRLAGLTDAQYF.

The gene calls are TRBV13 and TRBJ2-1; tentative D call: TRBD2 (5 bases). Germline V lookup: CDR1 PRHDT, CDR2 FYEKMQ (reference sequence). V was pared by 3 bases and J by 8 bases, with 14 bases between. CDR3 length: 14 residues. CDR3 loop: CASSLGRARDEQFF. Here the CDR3 DNA reads TGTGCCAGCAGCTTGGGTCGTGCGAGGGATGAGCAGTTCTTC.

The gene calls are TRBV4-2 and TRBJ1-2; the D is unclear. This CDR3 is built from 14 residues. From germline, CDR1 is LGHNA and CDR2 YNFKEQ. V lost 4 bases to trimming and J lost 6 bases, with 15 bases between them. This chain's CDR3 is CASSPTSRIHGYTF. DNA for the CDR3: TGTGCCAGCAGCCCTACCAGCAGGATACATGGCTACACCTTC.

This clonotype was seen a few times. The J gene is TRBJ2-7, the V gene TRBV3-1, with 8 positions matching TRBD1. V was clipped by 4 bases and J by 3 bases; unmatched bases: 5. The CDR3 runs to 14 residues. In germline, CDR1 is LGHDT, CDR2 YNNKEL (reference sequence). CDR3 coding DNA: TGTGCCAGCAGCCCCCGGGACAGGAGCTACGAGCAGTACTTC. This translates into CASSPRDRSYEQYF.

The rearrangement links TRBV28 to TRBJ2-7, with D possibly being TRBD2 (5 bases). V lost 5 bases and J lost 3, with 17 bases in between. The CDR3 consists of 15 residues. The germline gives CDR1 MDHEN, CDR2 SYDVKM. CDR3 protein: CASSPSLAWDYEQYF. The DNA for the CDR3 is TGTGCCAGCAGTCCCAGCTTAGCGTGGGACTACGAGCAGTACTTC.

CDR3 coding DNA: TGTGCCAGCGCTCCCCCCTGGGGCAATACGCAGTATTTT. This sequence encodes CASAPPWGNTQYF. The V and J genes are TRBV27 and TRBJ2-3, with a weak D call TRBD1 (5 bases). CDR3 length: 13 amino acids. The germline CDR1 and CDR2 sequences are MNHEY and SMNVEV (reference sequence). Trimming removed 8 bases at V and 7 bases at J, with 16 bases between.